This T cell receptor (delta chain) was sequenced during a study of Vδ1+ human thymocytes. Broader study findings: Thymic TRG and TRD repertoires appeared highly polyclonal. Bulk repertoire data may be misinterpreted because of unexpected Vdelta2 sequences.

This CDR3 region has 17 residues. Per germline, CDR1 TSWWSYY and CDR2 QGS. The V and J ends lost 4 bases and 0 bases, in that order; junction bases with no gene match: 11. This clone was counted between two and nine times. Its antigen is unknown. Sequences come from RNA converted to cDNA by reverse transcription. Pooled V-gene forward primers with one constant-region reverse primer generated the CDR3 amplicons by multiplex PCR. TCRdb re-called the multiplex PCR reads through CATT. Of tens of thousands of delta-chain clones listed, about 15% are singletons. The receptor was derived from a boy under two years old who had congenital heart surgery. Specimen: Vdelta1+ gamma-delta thymocytes from the thymus. The subset denotes: FACS-sorted CD3+ TCRalphabeta- TCRVdelta1+ TCRVdelta2- thymocytes. The chain employs TRDV1 and TRDJ1; 7 bases fit TRDD3. CDR3 sequence reads: CALGAPNFWGYTDKLIF. The CDR3 DNA follows: TGTGCTCTTGGGGCTCCCAATTTCTGGGGGTACACCGATAAACTCATCTTT.